This T cell receptor beta chain was found in a study of cytomegalovirus exposure and HLA in healthy donors. For this clone: This sample includes further DNA sequences coding for the same CDR3.

Primers for the PCR totalled 60 Vbeta and 13 Jbeta. Method: immunoSEQ multiplex PCR; TCRdb's copy keeps in-frame clones and lacks some. The sample consists of roughly 100,000 clones, 64% of them appearing once. V lost 6 bases to trimming and J lost 3 bases; unmatched junction nucleotides: 6. Germline values: CDR1 SQVTM, CDR2 ANQGSEA. The CDR3 totals 13 residues. The donors (healthy individuals) were bone marrow donors. The sequence was collected from a man aged 55 to 69 in good health and CMV-seronegative. The sequenced material came from PBMCs. J is TRBJ2-7 and V is TRBV29-1; TRBD1 matches 9 bases. The CDR3 DNA sequence: TGCAGCGTCGGGACAGGGAGCAACTACGAGCAGTACTTC. This translates into CSVGTGSNYEQYF.